The 21 T cell receptor beta chains in this list originate from one sample, sequenced in a study of blood T cell repertoires in COVID-19. Here immunoSEQ multiplex PCR was the method, and the copy in TCRdb shows in-frame clones only, minus some. The sample yields 150,000 or so clones, under 90% seen once. Input material: peripheral blood. These TCRs come from a human donor in a cohort sampled during active COVID-19.

The CDR3 DNA reads as TGTGCCAGCAGTTTTTCCACGGGCTCTGGAAACACCATATATTTT. Translation: CASSFSTGSGNTIYF. This chain links TRBV28 with TRBJ1-3; D not resolved. This CDR3 region has 15 residues. V was clipped by 3 bases and J by 0 bases, with 9 bases between them. The germline V gene encodes CDR1 MDHEN and CDR2 SYDVKM.

V usage is TRBV11-2 and J usage is TRBJ1-2; 12 bases line up with TRBD1. CDR1 SGHAT and CDR2 FQNNGV come from the germline V gene. The CDR3 has 16 residues. With V trimmed by 2 bases and J by 7 bases, 8 bases remained unmatched. The CDR3, as DNA: TGTGCCAGCAGCTTATTACCGGGACAGGGGGCGCTTGGCTACACCTTC. Translating gives CASSLLPGQGALGYTF.

CDR3 region: CASSLGAGGLNDEQFF. The CDR3 DNA follows: TGTGCCAGCAGCTTAGGGGCGGGGGGACTTAACGATGAGCAGTTCTTC. The chain uses TRBV7-6 and TRBJ2-1; TRBD2 matches 8 bases. The trim removed 1 base at V and 8 bases at J, leaving 10 bases unmatched. This CDR3 contains 16 residues. Germline-derived CDR1 and CDR2 are SGHVS and FNYEAQ.

In its sample, this clone was seen once. J is TRBJ2-2 and V is TRBV10-3; tentative D call: TRBD2 (6 bases). Deletions cut 0 bases from V and 6 bases from J, with 14 bases between. The germline CDR1 and CDR2 sequences are ENHRY and SYGVKD. CDR3 length equals 16 residues. DNA of the CDR3: TGTGCCATCAGTGAGTCGACTCGGGGGACCCCCGGGGAGCTGTTTTTT. This translates into CAISESTRGTPGELFF.

The V and J genes are TRBV4-3 and TRBJ1-4; 7 bases line up with TRBD1. Unmatched junction bases numbered 16, after V lost 4 bases and J lost 11 bases. This CDR3 contains 16 residues. The germline gives CDR1 LGHNA, CDR2 YSLEER. As DNA, the CDR3 is TGCGCCAGCAGCCTAAGTATACGAGGGGGCGCGGGCAAACTGTTTTTT. It codes for CASSLSIRGGAGKLFF.

The V and J genes are TRBV4-3 and TRBJ2-3, with 8 bases aligning to TRBD2. V gave up 0 bases and J gave up 7 bases; unmatched junction bases: 9. The CDR3 is 16 amino acids. CDR1 and CDR2 from the germline V gene are LGHNA and YSLEER. CDR3 bases: TGCGCCAGCAGCCAAGATCAGGCGGGGGGCGGGAATACGCAGTATTTT. Translation: CASSQDQAGGGNTQYF.

Here the CDR3 DNA reads TGCGCCAGCAGACCCTTTGCCGACAGGGGATACGAGCAGTACTTC. Encoded protein: CASRPFADRGYEQYF. V usage is TRBV5-1 and J usage is TRBJ2-7, with 8 bases matching TRBD1. After removal of 5 bases from V and 4 bases from J, the junction contained 11 bases not matched to a gene. The germline gives CDR1 SGHRS, CDR2 YFSETQ. The CDR3 extends over 15 amino acids.

The chain joins TRBV2 to TRBJ1-4; 7 bases are a match to TRBD1. J gave up 7 bases and V 6 bases, and 8 bases lay outside the gene matches. CDR1 SNHLY and CDR2 FYNNEI come from the germline V gene. This CDR3 is built from 14 residues. CDR3 DNA: TGTGCCAGCAGGGCTCAGGGGGGAGTTGAAAAACTGTTTTTT. Residues: CASRAQGGVEKLFF.

V is TRBV3-1 (or the pseudogene TRBV3-2) and J is TRBJ1-4, with D unclear. This CDR3 is 14 amino acids long. The germline V and J ends were trimmed by 3 bases and 6 bases, with 11 bases remaining between them. Germline CDR1 is LGHDT and CDR2 is YNNKEL (reference sequence). For the CDR3, the DNA is TGTGCCAGCAGCCACGATCCCCGCGATGAAAAACTGTTTTTT. This translates into CASSHDPRDEKLFF.

The rearrangement uses TRBV28 and TRBJ1-2, with 8 bases aligning to TRBD1. The CDR3 covers 15 residues. Germline loops: CDR1 MDHEN, CDR2 SYDVKM. Trimming cost V 5 bases and J 1 base; bases outside gene matches: 6. Here the CDR3 reads CASSPGGWSNYGYTF. The CDR3 DNA sequence: TGTGCCAGCAGTCCAGGGGGCTGGAGTAACTATGGCTACACCTTC.

This clone was counted a few times. The V gene is TRBV7-2, the J gene TRBJ2-4; the D is unclear. The CDR3 sequence is 14 residues long. Per the germline V gene, CDR1 is SGHTA and CDR2 is FQGNSA. V was cut by 7 bases and J by 0 bases, with 10 bases left in between. The CDR3 is CASTSRVAKNIQYF. The CDR3 DNA reads TGTGCCAGCACCTCCCGGGTAGCCAAAAACATTCAGTACTTC.

CDR3 sequence reads: CASSPDYSYNEQFF. DNA for the CDR3: TGTGCCAGCAGCCCAGATTACTCCTACAATGAGCAGTTCTTC. V gene TRBV7-3 combines with J gene TRBJ2-1, with D uncertain. V shed 5 bases and J shed 0 bases, with 8 bases lying between them. This CDR3 has 14 amino acids. The germline CDR1 and CDR2 sequences are SGHTA and FQGTGA.

The chain employs TRBV30 and TRBJ2-7; 14 nucleotides line up with TRBD2. The germline CDR1 and CDR2 sequences are GTSNPN and SVGIG (reference sequence). The length of the CDR3 is 19 residues. V dropped 1 base and J dropped 0; count of bases not matched to a gene: 11. The CDR3 bases are TGTGCCTGGAGTGCCACCGGGACTAGCGGGGGCCCGAGCTCCTACGAGCAGTACTTC. Its protein is CAWSATGTSGGPSSYEQYF.

This rearrangement joins TRBV19 to TRBJ2-7, with 7 nucleotides matching TRBD1. Losses at the gene ends were 6 bases for V and 2 bases for J; bases not matched to a gene: 10. CDR3 length: 15 amino acids. CDR1 is LNHDA, CDR2 SQIVND, per germline (reference sequence). The DNA for the CDR3 is TGTGCCAGTAGCTCGAGACAGGGATTTACCTACGAGCAGTACTTC. This gives the protein CASSSRQGFTYEQYF.

V and J are TRBV4-1 and TRBJ1-4; D may be TRBD1 (5 bases). CDR3 length equals 14 residues. The V gene's germline CDR1 is MGHRA and CDR2 YSYEKL. V was shortened by 0 bases and J by 5 bases, with 7 bases between the two germline ends. The CDR3 region has the DNA TGCGCCAGCAGCCAAGAGGCAGGGAATGAAAAACTGTTTTTT. It encodes CASSQEAGNEKLFF.

The CDR3 DNA reads TGCAGCGGGACTAGCGGGTACGAGCAGTACTTC. It is translated as CSGTSGYEQYF. The chain links TRBV29-1 to TRBJ2-7; 11 positions agree with TRBD2. CDR1 is SQVTM and CDR2 is ANQGSEA in the germline V gene. The CDR3 sequence is 11 residues long. The ends lost 7 bases at V and 4 bases at J; junction bases unmatched: 0.

This rearrangement joins TRBV5-6 to TRBJ2-7, with no clear D. V gave up 4 bases and J gave up 4 bases, with 12 bases separating them. CDR1 is SGHDT and CDR2 is YYEEEE in the germline V gene. This CDR3 comprises 13 residues. As DNA, the CDR3 is TGTGCCAGCAGCAGCAGGAACACATACGAGCAGTACTTC. It yields the protein CASSSRNTYEQYF.

This chain uses TRBV6-2 or TRBV6-3 with TRBJ2-1; D is ambiguous. Germline lookup yields CDR1 MNHEY and CDR2 SVGEGT. V was clipped by 5 bases and J by 4 bases, with 9 bases between them. The CDR3 extends over 13 amino acids. The CDR3 reads CASSLFIYNEQFF. The CDR3 DNA sequence: TGTGCCAGCAGTCTATTTATTTACAATGAGCAGTTCTTC.

The CDR3 DNA reads TGTGCCAGCATTTCGGGACTGGGGAACACTGAAGCTTTCTTT. Protein product: CASISGLGNTEAFF. The genes are TRBV6-5 and TRBJ1-1, with D perhaps TRBD1 (5 bases). The germline gives CDR1 MNHEY, CDR2 SVGAGI. The CDR3 covers 14 residues. With 7 bases removed from V and 1 base from J, the gap between germline ends came to 13 bases.

V and J are TRBV12-3 or TRBV12-4 and TRBJ2-5; D is unresolved. This CDR3 has 13 amino acids. Trimming removed 3 bases at V and 5 bases at J, with 10 bases between. CDR3 DNA sequence: TGTGCCAGCAGTTTTGGCCCATGGGAGACCCAGTACTTC. Its protein is CASSFGPWETQYF.

V usage is TRBV5-4 and J usage is TRBJ1-2, with a possible D match to TRBD1 (6 bases). CDR1 is SGHNT, CDR2 YYREEE, per germline (reference sequence). V was cut by 3 bases and J by 0 bases, with 12 bases left in between. The CDR3 consists of 15 residues. DNA for the CDR3: TGTGCCAGCAGCTCCTTCAGGGGAACTAACTATGGCTACACCTTC. It is translated as CASSSFRGTNYGYTF.